This T cell receptor (beta chain) originates from a study of CD8 T cells in ankylosing spondylitis. Points from the study as a whole: The disease-linked clones had a CD8+ phenotype and low blood frequencies. Disease-linked clones were reportedly significantly enriched in matched ankylosing spondylitis synovial fluid.

TCRdb ran MiXCR on the 5' RACE reads and lists one entry per CDR3 protein. The sample yields 150,000 to 200,000 distinct CDR3 sequences, roughly 10% seen once. This clonotype was observed at least ten times. Its antigen is unknown. The ends were cut back, 8 bases at V and 3 bases at J, with 16 bases in the middle. Germline V CDR1 and CDR2: MDHEN, SYDVKM. CDR3 length: 14 residues. This sequence joins TRBV28 and TRBJ1-1; TRBD1 might be the D (5 bases). The TCR sequence derives from a male donor with ankylosing spondylitis or in good health (not recorded which). Input material: blood, either unsorted or a sorted T cell fraction (not recorded which). CDR3 residues: CASLERGRDTEAFF. Written as DNA, the CDR3 is TGTGCCAGCTTGGAGCGGGGGAGGGACACTGAAGCTTTCTTT.